This is a list of T cell receptor beta chains from one sample in a study of blood T cell repertoires in COVID-19. TCRdb's table, derived via immunoSEQ multiplex PCR, lists solely in-frame clones and lacks some. This sample has about 160,000 clones, with roughly 88% found just once. The specimen sequenced was peripheral blood. Source of these receptors: a woman older than 75 with active or convalescent COVID-19. The CDR3 runs from the conserved cysteine through the conserved F or W. The D gene is left open where the match is weak. Expanded clones are given a class, and other clones once, few, many or no size at all.

J	V	size	D	CDR3	DNA
TRBJ1-6	TRBV19	.	.	CASSTLVHNSPLHF	TGTGCCAGTAGCACTCTTGTCCATAATTCACCCCTCCACTTT
TRBJ2-1	TRBV4-1	few	TRBD2	CASSYQTSGGYNEQFF	TGCGCCAGCAGCTACCAGACTAGCGGGGGATACAATGAGCAGTTCTTC
TRBJ1-2	TRBV12-3/TRBV12-4	.	.	CASSPRGYGYTF	TGTGCCAGCAGTCCCCGCGGGTATGGCTACACCTTC
TRBJ2-5	TRBV10-1	.	.	CASIPFPFFPLQETQYF	TGCGCCAGCATTCCCTTCCCTTTCTTTCCCCTACAAGAGACCCAGTACTTC
TRBJ2-1	TRBV19	few	TRBD1	CASVDRGRTDEQFF	TGTGCCAGCGTTGACAGGGGGCGTACCGATGAGCAGTTCTTC
TRBJ2-2	TRBV5-1	.	TRBD1	CANLPGQTTGELFF	TGCGCCAACCTACCGGGACAGACCACCGGGGAGCTGTTTTTT
TRBJ2-7	TRBV15	.	.	CATSSGGGAYEQYF	TGTGCCACCAGCTCAGGCGGCGGGGCCTACGAGCAGTACTTC
TRBJ1-1	TRBV7-8	once	TRBD1	CASSLGPGRQGNTEAFF	TGTGCCAGCAGCTTAGGTCCGGGAAGACAGGGGAACACTGAAGCTTTCTTT
TRBJ2-3	TRBV28	.	TRBD2	CASSLLAGNTDTQYF	TGTGCCAGCAGTTTACTAGCGGGGAACACAGATACGCAGTATTTT
TRBJ1-2	TRBV7-2	.	.	CASSLISRGNYGYTF	TGTGCCAGCAGCTTAATCTCCAGGGGAAACTATGGCTACACCTTC
TRBJ1-1	TRBV9	.	TRBD1	CASSPRQGASTEAFF	TGTGCCAGCAGCCCCCGACAGGGGGCAAGCACTGAAGCTTTCTTT
TRBJ2-3	TRBV7-2	few	TRBD2	CASSRTSGGYTDTQYF	TGTGCCAGCAGTCGAACTAGCGGGGGGTACACAGATACGCAGTATTTT
TRBJ2-7	TRBV4-3	.	TRBD2	CASSKLSGGLYEQYF	TGCGCCAGCAGCAAGCTTAGCGGGGGCCTTTACGAGCAGTACTTC
TRBJ2-3	TRBV3-1/TRBV3-2	.	TRBD1	CASSQQGSTDTQYF	TGTGCCAGCAGTCAACAGGGGAGCACAGATACGCAGTATTTT
TRBJ1-1	TRBV6-2/TRBV6-3	few	TRBD1	CASSYASGGSIYTEAFF	TGTGCCAGCAGTTATGCGTCAGGGGGCTCAATATACACTGAAGCTTTCTTT
TRBJ1-2	TRBV19	.	TRBD1	CASSGSPGDRTNYGYTF	TGTGCCAGTAGTGGCTCCCCCGGGGACAGGACGAACTATGGCTACACCTTC
TRBJ1-1	TRBV7-3	.	.	CASSLKGGTEAFF	TGTGCCAGCAGCTTAAAGGGAGGCACTGAAGCTTTCTTT
TRBJ2-5	TRBV27	.	TRBD2	CASSWTSGVQETQYF	TGTGCCAGCAGCTGGACTAGCGGGGTCCAAGAGACCCAGTACTTC
TRBJ1-1	TRBV6-1	.	.	CASSDGGAGTEAFF	TGTGCCAGCAGTGACGGGGGGGCTGGCACTGAAGCTTTCTTT
TRBJ1-3	TRBV30	.	TRBD1	CAWRLQGGAGNTIYF	TGTGCCTGGAGATTGCAGGGGGGCGCAGGAAACACCATATATTTT
TRBJ1-1	TRBV7-2	.	TRBD1	CASSFPQGTGTEAFF	TGTGCCAGCAGCTTTCCACAGGGGACCGGCACTGAAGCTTTCTTT
TRBJ1-2	TRBV5-1	.	TRBD1	CASRRIEQGTNYGYTF	TGCGCCAGCAGGCGCATCGAACAGGGGACTAACTATGGCTACACCTTC
TRBJ1-3	TRBV4-3	.	.	CASSQLQGTGNTIYF	TGCGCCAGCAGCCAATTACAGGGCACTGGAAACACCATATATTTT
TRBJ1-3	TRBV6-5	.	TRBD1	CASSSPRGLGNTIYF	TGTGCCAGCAGCTCACCCAGGGGGCTTGGAAACACCATATATTTT
TRBJ2-7	TRBV6-2/TRBV6-3	.	.	CASSLWEIPYEQYF	TGTGCCAGCAGTCTCTGGGAGATACCCTACGAGCAGTACTTC
TRBJ2-3	TRBV7-8	.	TRBD2	CASSLRADLTSGGADTQYF	TGTGCCAGCAGCTTAAGGGCGGATTTGACTAGCGGGGGGGCGGATACGCAGTATTTT
TRBJ1-2	TRBV6-5	.	.	CASSPGPQEGGYTF	TGTGCCAGCAGTCCCGGACCCCAGGAGGGAGGCTACACCTTC
TRBJ2-1	TRBV5-6	.	TRBD1	CASRQTGNEQFF	TGTGCCAGCAGGCAGACAGGGAATGAGCAGTTCTTC
TRBJ2-5	TRBV6-1	.	.	CASSEGEGEETQYF	TGTGCCAGCAGTGAAGGGGAAGGGGAAGAGACCCAGTACTTC
TRBJ1-1	TRBV25-1	.	.	CASSEGGRGAFF	TGTGCCAGCAGTGAGGGGGGGAGGGGAGCTTTCTTT
TRBJ2-3	TRBV5-1	.	TRBD1	CASSLGQGAWDTQYF	TGCGCCAGCAGCTTGGGACAGGGGGCTTGGGATACGCAGTATTTT
TRBJ2-1	TRBV7-2	.	.	CASSVQDFWGGINNEQFF	TGTGCCAGCAGCGTTCAGGATTTTTGGGGGGGCATTAACAATGAGCAGTTCTTC
TRBJ1-4	TRBV7-6	.	TRBD1	CASRAGGASNEKLFF	TGTGCCAGCAGAGCAGGGGGCGCGTCTAATGAAAAACTGTTTTTT
TRBJ1-4	TRBV19	.	.	CASRMGGLGEKLFF	TGTGCCAGTAGAATGGGGGGGCTCGGCGAAAAACTGTTTTTT
TRBJ1-3	TRBV29-1	.	TRBD1	CSVDPQGAGNTIYF	TGCAGCGTTGATCCCCAGGGGGCTGGAAACACCATATATTTT
TRBJ2-5	TRBV19	.	.	CASSVTGETQYF	TGTGCCAGTAGTGTGACTGGGGAGACCCAGTACTTC
TRBJ1-2	TRBV6-5	.	.	CASAPDRFTRYTF	TGTGCCAGCGCTCCGGACAGATTTACCCGCTACACCTTC
TRBJ1-2	TRBV19	few	TRBD1	CASTLTGTGRTYGYTF	TGTGCCAGTACCTTAACCGGGACAGGGAGAACCTATGGCTACACCTTC
TRBJ1-2	TRBV20-1	.	TRBD1	CSASLTGAGYTF	TGCAGTGCTAGTCTAACAGGGGCCGGCTACACCTTC
TRBJ1-6	TRBV18	.	TRBD1	CASSPAGQGNSPLHF	TGTGCCAGCTCACCCGCGGGACAGGGTAATTCACCCCTCCACTTT
TRBJ1-5	TRBV30	.	.	CAWGFGIDNQPQHF	TGTGCCTGGGGGTTCGGTATTGACAATCAGCCCCAGCATTTT
TRBJ1-2	TRBV19	.	.	CASTGLNYGYTF	TGTGCCAGTACAGGCCTTAACTATGGCTACACCTTC
TRBJ1-2	TRBV21-1	.	.	CASSKDGFEGYTF	TGTGCCAGCAGCAAAGACGGGTTTGAGGGCTACACCTTC
TRBJ1-1	TRBV7-8	.	TRBD1	CASSYRTGVGTEAFF	TGTGCCAGCAGCTACCGGACAGGTGTCGGCACTGAAGCTTTCTTT
TRBJ2-1	TRBV11-2	.	.	CASSSLRQIYNEQFF	TGTGCCAGCAGCTCCCTAAGACAGATCTACAATGAGCAGTTCTTC
TRBJ1-6	TRBV5-8	.	.	CASRLEESYNSPLHF	TGTGCCAGCAGGCTTGAGGAATCCTATAATTCACCCCTCCACTTT
TRBJ1-5	TRBV19	.	TRBD1	CASSAGGVGSQPQHF	TGTGCCAGTAGTGCAGGGGGCGTAGGCAGTCAGCCCCAGCATTTT
TRBJ2-3	TRBV19	.	TRBD2	CASSPSSGAPLTDTQYF	TGTGCCAGTAGTCCTAGTAGCGGGGCCCCTCTCACAGATACGCAGTATTTT
TRBJ1-1	TRBV25-1	.	TRBD1	CASSLSGQGGTEAFF	TGTGCCAGCAGTTTATCCGGACAGGGGGGGACTGAAGCTTTCTTT
TRBJ2-7	TRBV13	.	TRBD1	CASSFPPGTVLYEQYF	TGTGCCAGCAGCTTCCCCCCCGGGACAGTGTTATACGAGCAGTACTTC
TRBJ1-2	TRBV7-2	.	TRBD1	CASSSRGTDYGYTF	TGTGCCAGCAGCTCCAGGGGGACGGACTATGGCTACACCTTC
TRBJ1-5	TRBV2	.	TRBD1	CASSSAFGTGGQPQHF	TGTGCCAGCAGTAGCGCGTTTGGGACAGGGGGCCAGCCCCAGCATTTT
TRBJ1-1	TRBV24-1	.	TRBD1	CATSDRQGEAFF	TGTGCCACCAGTGACCGACAGGGGGAAGCTTTCTTT
TRBJ1-6	TRBV6-6	once	.	CASSRTEKHSPLHF	TGTGCCAGCAGCCGAACAGAAAAACATTCACCCCTCCACTTT
TRBJ2-3	TRBV18	few	.	CASSPPVGGSTDTQYF	TGTGCCAGCTCACCTCCCGTGGGGGGTAGCACAGATACGCAGTATTTT
TRBJ1-4	TRBV7-2	.	TRBD1	CASSLTYNRGLLNEKLFF	TGTGCCAGCAGCTTAACATACAACAGGGGGTTACTAAATGAAAAACTGTTTTTT
TRBJ2-2	TRBV18	once	TRBD1	CASSPRGQNTGELFF	TGTGCCAGCTCTCCCAGGGGGCAGAACACCGGGGAGCTGTTTTTT
TRBJ1-2	TRBV3-1/TRBV3-2	.	TRBD1	CASSQEDRFGYTF	TGTGCCAGCAGCCAGGAGGACAGGTTTGGCTACACCTTC